This record concerns one T cell receptor beta chain sequence. The data originate from a study of T cell repertoires in ileal Crohn's disease. Time point in this sample: neoterminal ileum biopsy at postoperative endoscopy, about 6 months after surgery. CDR3 length: 16 residues. V lost 0 bases, J lost 1 base, and 13 bases lay in between. Germline CDR1 is SGHRS and CDR2 is YFSETQ. The method was immunoSEQ multiplex PCR; TCRdb's version includes in-frame clones alone and lacks a portion of them. The data show about 13,000 clones, with about three quarters seen just once and 4.5% to 5.5% held by the top ten.

The specimen sequenced was ileal tissue. The J gene is TRBJ1-1, the V gene TRBV5-1; D perhaps matches TRBD1 (5 bases). The sequence derives from an adult with Crohn's disease. Here the CDR3 reads CASSLVAGLRNTEAFF. DNA of the CDR3: TGCGCCAGCAGCTTGGTTGCGGGACTTCGGAACACTGAAGCTTTCTTT.